This TCR beta chain was captured in a study of CD8 T cells in ankylosing spondylitis. Whole-study results and caveats: In ankylosing spondylitis blood, a motif of about 8 highly homologous TCR beta variants appeared characteristic. Disease-linked clones were found to be CD8+ and relatively rare in peripheral blood.

V dropped 6 bases and J dropped 2 bases, with 16 bases sitting between them. The germline CDR1 and CDR2 sequences are MNHNS and SASEGT. The length of the CDR3 is 15 residues. TCRdb independently ran MiXCR on the 5' RACE reads; one entry per CDR3 protein. The sample carries more than 650,000 distinct CDR3 sequences, around 11% recorded once. Turning to this clonotype: Its cognate antigen is unknown.

The chain employs TRBV6-1 and TRBJ1-1; a possible D gene is TRBD1 (5 bases). This receptor was identified in a male donor with ankylosing spondylitis. The sequenced sample consisted of blood, either unsorted or a sorted T cell fraction (not recorded which). The CDR3 reads CASSHVGGTNTEAFF. The CDR3 nucleotides are TGTGCCAGCAGCCACGTTGGGGGAACTAACACTGAAGCTTTCTTT.